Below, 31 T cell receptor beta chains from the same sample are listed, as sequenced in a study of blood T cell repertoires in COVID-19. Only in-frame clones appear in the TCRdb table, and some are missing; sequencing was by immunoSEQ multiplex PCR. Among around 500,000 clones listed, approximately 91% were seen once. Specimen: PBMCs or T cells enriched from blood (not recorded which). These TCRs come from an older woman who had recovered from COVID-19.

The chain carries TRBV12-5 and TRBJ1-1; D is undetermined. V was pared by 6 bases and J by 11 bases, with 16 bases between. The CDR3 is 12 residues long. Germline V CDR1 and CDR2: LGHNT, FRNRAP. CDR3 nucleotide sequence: TGTGCTAGTGGGGTGGCGGGCCCGGGGGCTTTCTTT. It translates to CASGVAGPGAFF.

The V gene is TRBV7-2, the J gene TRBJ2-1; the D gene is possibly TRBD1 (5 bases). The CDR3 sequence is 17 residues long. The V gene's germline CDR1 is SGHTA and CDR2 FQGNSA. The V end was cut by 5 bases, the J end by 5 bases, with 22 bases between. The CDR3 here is CASSLDTIGRVNNEQFF. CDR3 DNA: TGTGCCAGCAGCCTAGATACGATTGGCAGGGTCAACAATGAGCAGTTCTTC.

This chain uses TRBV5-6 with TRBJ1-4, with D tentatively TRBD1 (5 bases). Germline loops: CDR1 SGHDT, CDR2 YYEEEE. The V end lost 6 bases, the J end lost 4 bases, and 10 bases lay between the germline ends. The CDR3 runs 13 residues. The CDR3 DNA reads TGTGCCAGCAACACAGGAAGTAATGAAAAACTGTTTTTT. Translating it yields CASNTGSNEKLFF. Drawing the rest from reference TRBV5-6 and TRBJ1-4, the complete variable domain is DAGVTQSPTHLIKTRGQQVTLRCSPKSGHDTVSWYQQALGQGPQFIFQYYEEEERQRGNFPDRFSGHQFPNYSSELNVNALLLGDSALYLCASNTGSNEKLFFGSGTQLSVL.

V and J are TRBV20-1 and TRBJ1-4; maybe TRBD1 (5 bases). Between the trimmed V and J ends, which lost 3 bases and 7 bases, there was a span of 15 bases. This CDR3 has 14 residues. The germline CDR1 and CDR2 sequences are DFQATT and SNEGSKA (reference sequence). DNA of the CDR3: TGCAGTGCTAGTCCAATCCAGGGAGGTGAAAAACTGTTTTTT. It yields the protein CSASPIQGGEKLFF.

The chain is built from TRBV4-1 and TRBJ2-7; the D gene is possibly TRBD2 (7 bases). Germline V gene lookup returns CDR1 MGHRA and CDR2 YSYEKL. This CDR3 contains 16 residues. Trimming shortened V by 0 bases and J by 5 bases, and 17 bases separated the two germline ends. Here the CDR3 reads CASSQDGRGARNEQYF. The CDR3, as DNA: TGCGCCAGCAGCCAAGATGGACGGGGGGCGAGAAACGAGCAGTACTTC.

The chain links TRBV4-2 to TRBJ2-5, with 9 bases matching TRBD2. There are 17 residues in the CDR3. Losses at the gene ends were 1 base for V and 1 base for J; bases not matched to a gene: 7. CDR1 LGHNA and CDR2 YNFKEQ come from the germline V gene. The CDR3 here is CASSQGISGGFQETQYF. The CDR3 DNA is TGTGCCAGCAGCCAAGGTATAAGCGGGGGGTTCCAAGAGACCCAGTACTTC.

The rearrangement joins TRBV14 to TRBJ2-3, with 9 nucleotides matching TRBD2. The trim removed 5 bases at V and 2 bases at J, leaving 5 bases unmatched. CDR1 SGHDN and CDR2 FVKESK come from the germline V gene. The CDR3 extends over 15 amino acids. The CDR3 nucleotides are TGTGCCAGCAGCAATCTAGCGGGGTTCACAGATACGCAGTATTTT. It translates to CASSNLAGFTDTQYF.

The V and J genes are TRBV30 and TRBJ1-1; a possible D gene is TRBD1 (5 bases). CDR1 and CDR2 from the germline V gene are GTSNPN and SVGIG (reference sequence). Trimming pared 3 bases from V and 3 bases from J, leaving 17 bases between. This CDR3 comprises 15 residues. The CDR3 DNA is TGTGCCTGGAGCAGGCAGGGATGGGCGGACACTGAAGCTTTCTTT. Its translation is CAWSRQGWADTEAFF.

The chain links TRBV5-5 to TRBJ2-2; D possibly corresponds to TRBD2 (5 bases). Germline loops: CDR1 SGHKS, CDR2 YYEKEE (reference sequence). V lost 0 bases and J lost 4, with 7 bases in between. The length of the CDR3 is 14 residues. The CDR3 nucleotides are TGTGCCAGCAGCTTGGGTACTAGCACCGGGGAGCTGTTTTTT. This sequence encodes CASSLGTSTGELFF.

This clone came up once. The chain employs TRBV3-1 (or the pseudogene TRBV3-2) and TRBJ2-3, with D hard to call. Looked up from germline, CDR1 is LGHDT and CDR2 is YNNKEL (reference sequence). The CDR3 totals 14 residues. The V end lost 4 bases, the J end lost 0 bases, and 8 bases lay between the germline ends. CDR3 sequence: CASSLDTSTDTQYF. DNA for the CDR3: TGTGCCAGCAGCCTCGACACCAGCACAGATACGCAGTATTTT.

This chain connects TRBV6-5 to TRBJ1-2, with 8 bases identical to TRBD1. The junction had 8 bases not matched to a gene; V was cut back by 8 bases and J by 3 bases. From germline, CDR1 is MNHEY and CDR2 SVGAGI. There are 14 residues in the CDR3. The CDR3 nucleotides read TGTGCCAGCCTTCGGACAGGGAAAGACTATGGCTACACCTTC. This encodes CASLRTGKDYGYTF.

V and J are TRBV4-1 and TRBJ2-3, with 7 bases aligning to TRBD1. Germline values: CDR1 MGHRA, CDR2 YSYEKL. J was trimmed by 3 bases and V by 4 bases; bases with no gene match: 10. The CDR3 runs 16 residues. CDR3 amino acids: CASSPTPQGKTDTQYF. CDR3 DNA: TGCGCCAGCAGCCCTACTCCACAGGGGAAGACAGATACGCAGTATTTT.

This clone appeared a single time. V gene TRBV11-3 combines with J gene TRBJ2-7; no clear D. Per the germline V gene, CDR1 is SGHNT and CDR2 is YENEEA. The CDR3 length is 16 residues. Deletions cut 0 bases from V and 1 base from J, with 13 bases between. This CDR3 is CASSLDGLGSSYEQYF. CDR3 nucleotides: TGTGCCAGCAGCTTAGACGGGTTAGGTTCTTCCTACGAGCAGTACTTC.

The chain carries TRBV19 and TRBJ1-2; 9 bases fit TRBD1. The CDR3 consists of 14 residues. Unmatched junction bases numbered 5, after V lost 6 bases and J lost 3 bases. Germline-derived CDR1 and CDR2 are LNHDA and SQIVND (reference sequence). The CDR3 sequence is CASSRRDRDYGYTF. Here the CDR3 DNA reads TGTGCCAGTAGCCGAAGGGACAGGGACTATGGCTACACCTTC.

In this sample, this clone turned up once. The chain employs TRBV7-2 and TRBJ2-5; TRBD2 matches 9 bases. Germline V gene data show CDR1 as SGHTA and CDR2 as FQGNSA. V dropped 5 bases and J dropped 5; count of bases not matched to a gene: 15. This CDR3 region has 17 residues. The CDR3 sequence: CASSLRGRRGGLETQYF. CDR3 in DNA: TGTGCCAGCAGCCTCCGAGGGCGGCGGGGGGGCCTGGAGACCCAGTACTTC. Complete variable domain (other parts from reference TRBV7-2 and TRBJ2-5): GAGVSQSPSNKVTEKGKDVELRCDPISGHTALYWYRQSLGQGLEFLIYFQGNSAPDKSGLPSDRFSAERTGGSVSTLTIQRTQQEDSAVYLCASSLRGRRGGLETQYFGPGTRLLVL.

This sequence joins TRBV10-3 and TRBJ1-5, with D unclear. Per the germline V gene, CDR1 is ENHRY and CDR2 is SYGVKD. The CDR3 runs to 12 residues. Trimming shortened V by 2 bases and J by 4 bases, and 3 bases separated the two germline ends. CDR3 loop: CAISEENQPQHF. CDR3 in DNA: TGTGCCATCAGTGAGGAGAATCAGCCCCAGCATTTT.

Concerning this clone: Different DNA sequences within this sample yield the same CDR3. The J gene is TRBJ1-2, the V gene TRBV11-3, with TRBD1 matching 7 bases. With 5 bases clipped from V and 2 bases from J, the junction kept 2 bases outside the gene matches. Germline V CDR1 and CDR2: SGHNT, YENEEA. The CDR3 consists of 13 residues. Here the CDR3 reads CASSRTGNYGYTF. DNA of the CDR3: TGTGCCAGCAGCCGGACAGGAAACTATGGCTACACCTTC.

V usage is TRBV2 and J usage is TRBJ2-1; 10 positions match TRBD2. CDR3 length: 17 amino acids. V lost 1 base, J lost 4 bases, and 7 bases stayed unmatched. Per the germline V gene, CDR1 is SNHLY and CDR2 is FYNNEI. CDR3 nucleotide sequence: TGTGCCAGCAGTGAAGAGGGTAGCGGGGGGCCTTACAATGAGCAGTTCTTC. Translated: CASSEEGSGGPYNEQFF.

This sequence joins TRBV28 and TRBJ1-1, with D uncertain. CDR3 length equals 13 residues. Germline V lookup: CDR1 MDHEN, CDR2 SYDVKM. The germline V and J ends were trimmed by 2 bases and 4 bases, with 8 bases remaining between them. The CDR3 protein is CASSLGSGTEAFF. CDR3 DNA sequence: TGTGCCAGCAGTTTAGGGTCAGGCACTGAAGCTTTCTTT.

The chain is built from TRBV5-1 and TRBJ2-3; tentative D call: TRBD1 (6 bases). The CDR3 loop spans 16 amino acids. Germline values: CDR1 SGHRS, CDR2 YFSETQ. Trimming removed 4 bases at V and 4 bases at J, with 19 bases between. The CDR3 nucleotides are TGCGCCAGCAGCAGAACCGGGACACCCGGCGCAGATACGCAGTATTTT. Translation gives CASSRTGTPGADTQYF. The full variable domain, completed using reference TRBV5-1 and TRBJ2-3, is KAGVTQTPRYLIKTRGQQVTLSCSPISGHRSVSWYQQTPGQGLQFLFEYFSETQRNKGNFPGRFSGRQFSNSRSEMNVSTLELGDSALYLCASSRTGTPGADTQYFGPGTRLTVL.

CDR3 amino acids: CASSPAGGSIEKLFF. The CDR3 DNA follows: TGCGCCAGCTCTCCGGCCGGGGGTTCGATTGAAAAACTGTTTTTT. J is TRBJ1-4 and V is TRBV4-1; tentative D call: TRBD1 (5 bases). CDR1 MGHRA and CDR2 YSYEKL come from the germline V gene. CDR3 length: 15 amino acids. Trimming took off 8 bases at V and 7 bases at J, with 20 bases between the two ends.

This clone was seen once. The CDR3 sequence: CASSPAAGNTEAFF. The DNA of the CDR3 is TGTGCCAGCTCACCCGCGGCCGGGAACACTGAAGCTTTCTTT. This sequence joins TRBV18 and TRBJ1-1; D not certain. Trimming took 3 bases from V and 1 from J, leaving 9 bases between them. This CDR3 has 14 amino acids. The V gene's germline CDR1 is KGHSH and CDR2 LQKENI.

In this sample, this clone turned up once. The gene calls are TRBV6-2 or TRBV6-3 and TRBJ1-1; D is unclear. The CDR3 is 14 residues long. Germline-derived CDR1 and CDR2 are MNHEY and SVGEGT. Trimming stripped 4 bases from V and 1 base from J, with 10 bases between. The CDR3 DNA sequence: TGTGCCAGCAGTTCCAATCGACAGAACACTGAAGCTTTCTTT. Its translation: CASSSNRQNTEAFF.

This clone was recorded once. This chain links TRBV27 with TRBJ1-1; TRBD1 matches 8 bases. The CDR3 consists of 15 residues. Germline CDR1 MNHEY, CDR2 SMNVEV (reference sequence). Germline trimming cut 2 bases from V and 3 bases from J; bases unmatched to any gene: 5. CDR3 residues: CASSLANRGDTEAFF. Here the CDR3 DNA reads TGTGCCAGCAGTTTAGCTAACAGGGGGGACACTGAAGCTTTCTTT.

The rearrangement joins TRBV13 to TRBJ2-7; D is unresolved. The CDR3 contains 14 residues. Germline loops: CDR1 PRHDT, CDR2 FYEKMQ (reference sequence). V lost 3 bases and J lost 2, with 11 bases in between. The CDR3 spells CASSFQLNPYEQYV. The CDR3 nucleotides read TGTGCCAGCAGCTTCCAACTTAACCCCTACGAGCAGTACGTC.

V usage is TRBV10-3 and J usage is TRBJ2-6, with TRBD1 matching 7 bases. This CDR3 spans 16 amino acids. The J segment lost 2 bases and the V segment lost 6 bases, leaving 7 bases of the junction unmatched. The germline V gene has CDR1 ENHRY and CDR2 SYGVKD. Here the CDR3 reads CAISADRAPGANVLTF. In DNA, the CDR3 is TGTGCCATCAGCGCTGACAGGGCTCCTGGGGCCAACGTCCTGACTTTC.

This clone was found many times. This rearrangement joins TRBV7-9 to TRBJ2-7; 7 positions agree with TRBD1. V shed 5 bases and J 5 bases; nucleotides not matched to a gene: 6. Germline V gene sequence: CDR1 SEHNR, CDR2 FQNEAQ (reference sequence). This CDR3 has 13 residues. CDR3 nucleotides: TGTGCCAGCAGCCGGCCGGGACAGAACGAGCAGTACTTC. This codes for CASSRPGQNEQYF.

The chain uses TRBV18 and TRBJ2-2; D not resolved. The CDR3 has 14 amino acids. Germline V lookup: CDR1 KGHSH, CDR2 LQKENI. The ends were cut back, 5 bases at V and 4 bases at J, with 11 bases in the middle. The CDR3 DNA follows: TGTGCCAGCTCAACGTCTTCGGGCACCGGGGAGCTGTTTTTT. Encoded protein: CASSTSSGTGELFF. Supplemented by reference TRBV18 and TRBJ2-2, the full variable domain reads NAGVMQNPRHLVRRRGQEARLRCSPMKGHSHVYWYRQLPEEGLKFMVYLQKENIIDESGMPKERFSAEFPKEGPSILRIQQVVRGDSAAYFCASSTSSGTGELFFGEGSRLTVL.

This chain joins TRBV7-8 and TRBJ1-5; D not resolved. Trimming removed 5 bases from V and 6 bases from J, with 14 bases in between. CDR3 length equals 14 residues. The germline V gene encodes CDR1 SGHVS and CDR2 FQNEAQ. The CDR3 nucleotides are TGTGCCAGCAGCATAGGCGGTTCCGGTCAGCCCCAGCATTTT. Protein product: CASSIGGSGQPQHF.

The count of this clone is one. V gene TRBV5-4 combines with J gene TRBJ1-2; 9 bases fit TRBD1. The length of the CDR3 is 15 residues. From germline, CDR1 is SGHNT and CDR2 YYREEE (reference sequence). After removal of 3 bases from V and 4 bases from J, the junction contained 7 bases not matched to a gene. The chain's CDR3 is CASSSAGQGVYGYTF. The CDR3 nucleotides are TGTGCCAGCAGCTCCGCGGGACAGGGAGTCTATGGCTACACCTTC.

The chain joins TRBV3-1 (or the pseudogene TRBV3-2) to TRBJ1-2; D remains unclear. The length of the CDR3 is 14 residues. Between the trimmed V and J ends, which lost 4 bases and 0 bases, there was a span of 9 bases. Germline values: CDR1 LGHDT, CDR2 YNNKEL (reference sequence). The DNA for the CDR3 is TGTGCCAGCAGCCTTACTCATGCTAACTATGGCTACACCTTC. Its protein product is CASSLTHANYGYTF.